In its sample, the clone carrying this T cell receptor (beta chain) was seen many times. Its antigen is as yet unknown. Using RNA transcripts, the TCR beta CDR3 regions were amplified. RT-PCR in the first round used HTBI primers; a second-round multiplex PCR followed. TCRdb processed the multiplex PCR reads anew with MiXCR; each CDR3 protein has one entry. The repertoire includes approximately 1.2 million distinct CDR3 sequences, less than 45% of them detected once, and around 10% sits in the top ten. These data originate in a study of Graves' ophthalmopathy and Graves' hyperthyroidism. Study at large: Cases classed as stable hyperthyroidism had no ophthalmopathy within 18 months of follow-up. Study-level points and caveats: Between ophthalmopathy and stable hyperthyroidism, a 13-signature model drew a separation with approximately 90% sensitivity and 75% to 82% specificity.

Aged 18 to 65, the patients with hyperthyroidism had under 2 months' duration and were newly diagnosed. Pregnancy or lactation, uncontrolled infections and other autoimmune diseases were grounds for excluding patients. The CDR3 has 16 amino acids. The V gene's germline CDR1 is DFQATT and CDR2 SNEGSKA (reference sequence). V lost 0 bases and J 4 bases, leaving 16 bases between the germline ends. This sequence joins TRBV20-1 and TRBJ1-5, with D hard to call. The sample taken for sequencing was peripheral blood or thyroid tissue (not recorded which). This sequence was found in an adult man with Graves' hyperthyroidism. The CDR3, as DNA: TGCAGTGCTAGAGATCGATTCCGCAGGTATAATCAGCCCCAGCATTTT. It codes for CSARDRFRRYNQPQHF.